The 12 T cell receptor beta chains listed next were all sequenced from one sample in a study of tumor and adjacent non-tumor tissue in lung cancer. This sample's RNA came from whole unsorted tissue. A modified ARM-PCR protocol with three rounds of nested PCR amplified TCRbeta. Each CDR3 protein gets one entry after TCRdb re-called the multiplex PCR reads with MiXCR. The table has 120,000 or so distinct CDR3 sequences, approximately 66% seen once; the top ten hold 9.5% to 15%. The sample consisted of lung tumor tissue. Source of these receptors: a man aged 30-40 years with non-small cell lung cancer.

A remark on this clonotype: A read error may be the cause here, since a much bigger clone is one base away. The CDR3 DNA is TGCAGTGCTAGGGGACAGGGGGCTGCAGATACGCAGTATTTT. Amino acid sequence: CSARGQGAADTQYF. This chain links TRBV20-1 with TRBJ2-3, with 12 bases that match TRBD1. Germline loops: CDR1 DFQATT, CDR2 SNEGSKA (reference sequence). The CDR3 totals 14 residues. The junction had 2 bases not matched to a gene; V was cut back by 3 bases and J by 4 bases.

Concerning this clonotype itself: An end of the junction does not agree with germline; a read error may underlie this. This sequence joins TRBV20-1 and TRBJ1-6, with D unclear. The CDR3 extends over 14 amino acids. The V gene's germline CDR1 is DFQATT and CDR2 SNEGSKA (reference sequence). CDR3 loop: CSGRAGYDTSPLHF. In DNA, the CDR3 is TGTAGTGGGCGAGCTGGGTACGATACTTCACCCCTCCACTTT.

The chain's CDR3 is CASSLASASNEQFF. The CDR3, as DNA: TGTGCCAGCAGCTTGGCCTCAGCGTCAAATGAGCAGTTCTTC. The chain carries TRBV5-6 and TRBJ2-1; D unresolved. Deletions cut 0 bases from V and 7 bases from J, with 11 bases between. Germline V gives CDR1 SGHDT, CDR2 YYEEEE. This CDR3 is 14 amino acids long.

This chain uses TRBV11-1 with TRBJ2-5, with 7 bases that match TRBD1. Losses at the gene ends were 4 bases for V and 13 bases for J; bases not matched to a gene: 9. The CDR3 extends over 12 amino acids. CDR1 is SGHAT and CDR2 is FQDESV in the germline V gene (reference sequence). The CDR3 protein is CASSSDRETRYF. CDR3 in DNA: TGTGCCAGCAGCTCCGACAGGGAGACCAGGTACTTC.

A remark on this clonotype: Possible read error: a much larger clone is one base away. The V call is TRBV4-3, the J call TRBJ2-7; weak D call: TRBD1 (6 bases). In germline, CDR1 is LGHNA, CDR2 YSLEER. The CDR3 consists of 13 residues. This CDR3 is CVSSHEGAYEQYF. CDR3 in DNA: TGCGTCAGCAGCCATGAGGGGGCCTACGAGCAGTACTTC.

V and J are TRBV20-1 and TRBJ2-1, with D perhaps being TRBD1 or TRBD2 (5 bases each). The V and J ends lost 6 bases and 7 bases respectively, with 22 bases between them. The CDR3 covers 15 residues. Germline V gene sequence: CDR1 DFQATT, CDR2 SNEGSKA (reference sequence). As DNA, the CDR3 is TGCAGTGCCCCCCTGGGTGGGGGAAAACGGAATGAGCAGTTCTTC. This codes for CSAPLGGGKRNEQFF.

This clonotype was counted a few times. A read error is possible here, since a much larger clone lies one base away. The chain links TRBV29-1 to TRBJ1-1; D may be TRBD1 (5 bases). V shed 8 bases and J shed 1 base, with 20 bases lying between them. Per germline, CDR1 SQVTM and CDR2 ANQGSEA. This CDR3 contains 15 residues. The CDR3 nucleotides read TGCAGCATCCTCGGAGGGAGCAGGGCGAACACTGAAGCTTTCTTT. Amino acids: CSILGGSRANTEAFF.

With respect to this clonotype: In this CDR3 the conserved last residue, phenylalanine or tryptophan, is missing, so a read error is likely. V usage is TRBV5-6 and J usage is TRBJ2-5; D is possibly TRBD1 (6 bases). Germline assignment: CDR1 SGHDT and CDR2 YYEEEE. Trimming shortened V by 2 bases and J by 4 bases, and 15 bases separated the two germline ends. The CDR3 sequence is 15 residues long. This chain's CDR3 is CASSFTGITLETQYL. In DNA, the CDR3 is TGTGCCAGCAGCTTTACAGGGATAACCCTAGAGACCCAGTACCTC.

With respect to this clonotype: One end of the junction varies from germline; a read error may be responsible. The V and J genes are TRBV7-9 and TRBJ1-1; a possible D gene is TRBD1 (5 bases). CDR1 is SEHNR, CDR2 FQNEAQ, per germline (reference sequence). The CDR3 is made up of 15 amino acids. The CDR3 region is CASSLLRVMNTEAFF. The DNA for the CDR3 is TGTGCAAGCAGCTTACTCAGGGTAATGAACACTGAAGCTTTCTTT. Together with reference TRBV7-9 and TRBJ1-1, the CDR3 gives the full variable domain: DTGVSQNPRHKITKRGQNVTFRCDPISEHNRLYWYRQTLGQGPEFLTYFQNEAQLEKSRLLSDRFSAERPKGSFSTLEIQRTEQGDSAMYLCASSLLRVMNTEAFFGQGTRLTVV.

This clonotype has a count of ten or more. This rearrangement joins TRBV29-1 to TRBJ1-4; 8 bases map to TRBD1. Trimming took 8 bases from V and 10 from J; bases not matched to a gene: 9. Germline CDR1 is SQVTM and CDR2 is ANQGSEA. CDR3 length: 12 amino acids. DNA of the CDR3: TGCAGCCTGCGGGGACAGGATGGAAAACTGTTTTTT. Its protein is CSLRGQDGKLFF.

This clonotype has more than one count but fewer than ten. One end of the junction varies from germline; a read error may be responsible. The V call is TRBV6-5, the J call TRBJ1-3; D is undetermined. CDR1 and CDR2 from the germline V gene are MNHEY and SVGAGI. The CDR3 has 15 amino acids. CDR3 region: CASSFGAYSGDTIYF. DNA for the CDR3: TGTGCCAGCAGTTTCGGAGCATATAGTGGAGACACCATATATTTT.

This clonotype appeared a few times. This may be a read error: a much more frequent sequence differs by one nucleotide. The chain recombines TRBV4-3 with TRBJ2-3, with D possibly matching TRBD2 (7 bases). V shed 4 bases and J shed 0 bases, with 14 bases lying between them. Germline lookup yields CDR1 LGHNA and CDR2 YSLEER. The CDR3 contains 16 residues. CDR3 coding DNA: TGCGCCAGCAGCCGAGAAGGGGGGGCCAGCACAGATACGCAGTATTTT. It translates to CASSREGGASTDTQYF.